This TCR beta chain was recovered during a study of cytomegalovirus exposure and HLA in healthy donors. Overall study findings and caveats: Published work reported that the classifier diagnosed cytomegalovirus status with high specificity and sensitivity. Later analysis found that TCR beta chains associated with HLA were more clonally expanded than other, equally common chains. A highly shared variant cluster was judged a likely technical artifact.

The V and J ends lost 3 bases and 4 bases respectively, with 13 bases between them. The CDR3 runs to 13 residues. Germline CDR1 reads GTSNPN; CDR2 reads SVGIG (reference sequence). This clone was recorded only once. Its antigen is unidentified. PCR primers comprised 60 Vbeta and 13 Jbeta primers. Repertoires were generated with immunoSEQ multiplex PCR, while TCRdb's copy carries only in-frame clones and drops some. The table shows about 140,000 clones, with 80% occurring only once. Input material: PBMCs. The chain links TRBV30 to TRBJ2-7; D call uncertain. This clonotype was sampled from a man in his fifties or sixties in good health and CMV-seronegative. CDR3 loop: CAWSISRLYEQYF. CDR3 DNA: TGTGCCTGGAGCATTAGTAGATTATACGAGCAGTACTTC.